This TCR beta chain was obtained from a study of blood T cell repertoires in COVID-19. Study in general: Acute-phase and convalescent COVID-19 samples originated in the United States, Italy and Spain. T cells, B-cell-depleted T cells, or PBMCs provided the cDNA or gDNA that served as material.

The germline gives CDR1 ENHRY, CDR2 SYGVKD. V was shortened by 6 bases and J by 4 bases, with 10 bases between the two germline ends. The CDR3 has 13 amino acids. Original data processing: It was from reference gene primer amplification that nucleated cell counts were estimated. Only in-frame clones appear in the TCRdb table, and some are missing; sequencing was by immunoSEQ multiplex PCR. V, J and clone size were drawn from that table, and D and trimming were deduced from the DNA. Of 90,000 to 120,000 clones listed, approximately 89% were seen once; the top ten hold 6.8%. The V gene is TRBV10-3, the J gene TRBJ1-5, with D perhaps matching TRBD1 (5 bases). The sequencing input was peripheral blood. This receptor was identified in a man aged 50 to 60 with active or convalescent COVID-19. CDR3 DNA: TGTGCCATCAGCCAGGGTAATAATCAGCCCCAGCATTTT. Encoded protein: CAISQGNNQPQHF.